This entry is about one TCR beta chain. The data were taken from a study of OX40 agonist ivuxolimab in advanced cancers. The data were produced by immunoSEQ multiplex PCR, yet TCRdb's version contains in-frame clones alone and is incomplete. Here the sample spans some 73,000 clones, 70% to 90% being singletons. Baseline, cycle 4 day 1, and cycle 7 day 1 were the blood sampling points. The sample here was CD4+ or CD8+ T cells sorted from blood, taken in a trial of the OX40 agonist ivuxolimab. This TCR was sampled from an adult with an advanced solid tumor such as melanoma, head and neck, liver or kidney cancer.

The CDR3 protein is CASSLRQGQLNTEAFF. The CDR3 DNA reads TGTGCCAGCAGCTTACGCCAGGGACAGCTGAACACTGAAGCTTTCTTT. The chain combines TRBV11-1 with TRBJ1-1, with TRBD1 matching 7 bases. V was pared by 2 bases and J by 0 bases, with 6 bases of the junction left unmatched. This CDR3 has 16 residues. Germline V lookup: CDR1 SGHAT, CDR2 FQDESV (reference sequence).